These 4 T cell receptor beta chains share one sample of origin, sequenced in a study of T cells in Graves' hyperthyroidism and ophthalmopathy. From RNA transcripts, TCR beta CDR3 regions were amplified. First-round RT-PCR with HTBI primers amplified the TCR CDR3 region. TCRdb re-derived calls from the multiplex PCR reads in MiXCR, one entry per CDR3 protein. The data hold 250,000 to 300,000 distinct CDR3 sequences, with approximately 12% observed a single time. Sequenced: blood. The receptors derive from a woman under 40 with Graves' hyperthyroidism that later progressed to Graves' ophthalmopathy.

The sample holds many counts of this clonotype. The chain is built from TRBV7-6 and TRBJ2-3, with no clear D. The CDR3 is 13 amino acids. Germline lookup yields CDR1 SGHVS and CDR2 FNYEAQ. Trimming pared 5 bases from V and 6 bases from J, leaving 12 bases between. In DNA form, the CDR3 reads TGTGCCAGCAGCCCCTTCGGTACGGATACGCAGTATTTT. Its protein is CASSPFGTDTQYF.

This clonotype has ten or more counts. The CDR3 bases are TGTGCCAGCAGCTTAGCGCATTGGGGGCCCTACGAGCAGTACTTC. It specifies CASSLAHWGPYEQYF. The V gene is TRBV7-3, the J gene TRBJ2-7; the D gene is possibly TRBD1 (6 bases). Germline V lookup: CDR1 SGHTA, CDR2 FQGTGA. V gave up 2 bases and J gave up 2 bases, with 13 bases separating them. This CDR3 region has 15 residues.

This clonotype turned up a few times. It is likely a read error, because the conserved phenylalanine at the end of the CDR3 is missing. The V gene is TRBV7-9, the J gene TRBJ2-1, with TRBD2 matching over 7 bases. After removal of 6 bases from V and 4 bases from J, the junction contained 3 bases not matched to a gene. This CDR3 region has 13 residues. Germline CDR1 SEHNR, CDR2 FQNEAQ (reference sequence). The CDR3 nucleotides are TGTGCCAGCAGACCTAGCGGTTACAATGAGCAGTTCCTC. It specifies CASRPSGYNEQFL.

The chain joins TRBV19 to TRBJ2-4; D is unclear. The CDR3 runs 16 residues. V gave up 3 bases and J gave up 0 bases, with 12 bases separating them. CDR1 is LNHDA and CDR2 is SQIVND in the germline V gene (reference sequence). The CDR3 reads CASSIGWGLAKNIQYF. CDR3 DNA: TGTGCCAGTAGTATTGGTTGGGGTTTAGCCAAAAACATTCAGTACTTC.